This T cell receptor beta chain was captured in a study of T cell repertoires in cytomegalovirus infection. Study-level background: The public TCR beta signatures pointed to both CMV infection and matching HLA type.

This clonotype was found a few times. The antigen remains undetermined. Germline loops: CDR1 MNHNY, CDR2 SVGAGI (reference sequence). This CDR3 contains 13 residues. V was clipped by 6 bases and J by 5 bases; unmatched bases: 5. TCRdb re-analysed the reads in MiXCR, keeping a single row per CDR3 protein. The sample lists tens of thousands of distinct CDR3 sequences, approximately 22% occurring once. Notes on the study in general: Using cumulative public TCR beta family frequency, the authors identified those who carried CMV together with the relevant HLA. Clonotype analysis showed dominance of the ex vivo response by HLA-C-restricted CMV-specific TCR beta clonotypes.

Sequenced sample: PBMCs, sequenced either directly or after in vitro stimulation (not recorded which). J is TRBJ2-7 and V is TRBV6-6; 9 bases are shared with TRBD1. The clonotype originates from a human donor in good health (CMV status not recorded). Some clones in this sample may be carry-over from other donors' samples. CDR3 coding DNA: TGTGCCAGCAGACCGGGACAGGGAAACGAGCAGTACTTC. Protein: CASRPGQGNEQYF.